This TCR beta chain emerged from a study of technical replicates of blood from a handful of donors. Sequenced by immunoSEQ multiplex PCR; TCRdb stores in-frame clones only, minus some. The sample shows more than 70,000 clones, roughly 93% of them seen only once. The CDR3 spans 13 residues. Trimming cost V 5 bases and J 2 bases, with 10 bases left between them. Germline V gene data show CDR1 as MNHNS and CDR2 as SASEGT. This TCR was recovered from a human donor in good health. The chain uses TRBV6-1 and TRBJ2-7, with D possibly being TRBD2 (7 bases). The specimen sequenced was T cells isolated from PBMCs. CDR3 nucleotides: TGTGCCAGCAGTCCCGGGGGGCCCTACGAGCAGTACTTC. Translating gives CASSPGGPYEQYF.